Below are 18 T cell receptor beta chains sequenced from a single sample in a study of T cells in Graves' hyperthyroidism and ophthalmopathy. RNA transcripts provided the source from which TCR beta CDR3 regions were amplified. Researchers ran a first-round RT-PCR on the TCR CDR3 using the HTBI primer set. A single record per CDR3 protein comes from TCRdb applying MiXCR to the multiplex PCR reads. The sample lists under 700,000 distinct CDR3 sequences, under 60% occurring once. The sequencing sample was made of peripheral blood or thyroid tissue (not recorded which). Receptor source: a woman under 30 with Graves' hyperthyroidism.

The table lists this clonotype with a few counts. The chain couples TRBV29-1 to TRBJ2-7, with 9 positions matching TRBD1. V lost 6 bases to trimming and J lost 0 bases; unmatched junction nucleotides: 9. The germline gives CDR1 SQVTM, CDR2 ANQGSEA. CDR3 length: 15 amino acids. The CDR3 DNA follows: TGCAGCGTCTCCCGGGACAGGGCCTCCTCCTACGAGCAGTACTTC. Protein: CSVSRDRASSYEQYF.

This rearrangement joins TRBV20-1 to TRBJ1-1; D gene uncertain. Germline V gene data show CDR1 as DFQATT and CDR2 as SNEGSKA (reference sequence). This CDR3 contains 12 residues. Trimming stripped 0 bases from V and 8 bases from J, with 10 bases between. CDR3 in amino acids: CSARDYPKEAFF. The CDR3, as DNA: TGCAGTGCTAGAGATTACCCCAAAGAAGCTTTCTTT.

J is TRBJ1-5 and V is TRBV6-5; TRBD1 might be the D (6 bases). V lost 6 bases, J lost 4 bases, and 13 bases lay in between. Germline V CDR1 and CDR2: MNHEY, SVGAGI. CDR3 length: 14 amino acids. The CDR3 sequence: CASRQGLGNQPQHF. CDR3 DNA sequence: TGTGCCAGCAGACAGGGATTGGGGAATCAGCCCCAGCATTTT.

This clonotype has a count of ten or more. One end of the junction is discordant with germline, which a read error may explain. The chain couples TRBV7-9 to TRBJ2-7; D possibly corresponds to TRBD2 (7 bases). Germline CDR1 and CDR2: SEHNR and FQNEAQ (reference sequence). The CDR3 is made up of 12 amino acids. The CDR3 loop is CASSQGGDEQYF. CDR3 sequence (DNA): TGCGCCAGCAGCCAAGGGGGGGACGAGCAGTACTTC.

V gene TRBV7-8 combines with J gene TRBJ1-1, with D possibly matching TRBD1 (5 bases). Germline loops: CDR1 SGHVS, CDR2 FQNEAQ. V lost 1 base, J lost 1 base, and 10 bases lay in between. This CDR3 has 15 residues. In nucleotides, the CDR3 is TGTGCCAGCAGCTTAGAGGGGCTCGGGAACACTGAAGCTTTCTTT. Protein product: CASSLEGLGNTEAFF.

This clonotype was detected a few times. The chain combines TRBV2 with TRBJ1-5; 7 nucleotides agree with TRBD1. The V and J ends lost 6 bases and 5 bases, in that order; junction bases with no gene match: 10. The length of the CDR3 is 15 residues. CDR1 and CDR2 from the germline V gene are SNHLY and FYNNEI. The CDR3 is CASRTGTATYQPQHF. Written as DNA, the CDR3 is TGTGCCAGCAGGACCGGGACAGCTACCTATCAGCCCCAGCATTTT. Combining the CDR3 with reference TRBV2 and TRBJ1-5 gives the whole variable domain EPEVTQTPSHQVTQMGQEVILRCVPISNHLYFYWYRQILGQKVEFLVSFYNNEISEKSEIFDDQFSVERPDGSNFTLKIRSTKLEDSAMYFCASRTGTATYQPQHFGDGTRLSIL.

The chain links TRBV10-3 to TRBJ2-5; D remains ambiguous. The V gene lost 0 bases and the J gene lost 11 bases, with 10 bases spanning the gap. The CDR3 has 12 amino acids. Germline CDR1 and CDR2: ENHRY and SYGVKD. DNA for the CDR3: TGTGCCATCAGTGAGTCGAGGCAGGAGCAGTACTTC. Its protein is CAISESRQEQYF.

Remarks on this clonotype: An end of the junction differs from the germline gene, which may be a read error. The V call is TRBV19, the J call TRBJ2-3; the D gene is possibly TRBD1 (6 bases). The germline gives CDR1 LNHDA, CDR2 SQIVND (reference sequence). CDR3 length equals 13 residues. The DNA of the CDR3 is TGTGCCAGTAACAGGGAATACACAGGTACGCAGTATTTT. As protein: CASNREYTGTQYF.

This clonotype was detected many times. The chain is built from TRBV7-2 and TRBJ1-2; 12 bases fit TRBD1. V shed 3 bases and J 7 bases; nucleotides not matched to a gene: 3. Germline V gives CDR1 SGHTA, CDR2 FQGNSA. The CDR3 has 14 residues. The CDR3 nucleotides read TGTGCCAGCAGCTTGGAGGGACAGGGGGCTGGCTACACCTTC. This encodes CASSLEGQGAGYTF. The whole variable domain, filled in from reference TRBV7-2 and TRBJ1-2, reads GAGVSQSPSNKVTEKGKDVELRCDPISGHTALYWYRQSLGQGLEFLIYFQGNSAPDKSGLPSDRFSAERTGGSVSTLTIQRTQQEDSAVYLCASSLEGQGAGYTFGSGTRLTVV.

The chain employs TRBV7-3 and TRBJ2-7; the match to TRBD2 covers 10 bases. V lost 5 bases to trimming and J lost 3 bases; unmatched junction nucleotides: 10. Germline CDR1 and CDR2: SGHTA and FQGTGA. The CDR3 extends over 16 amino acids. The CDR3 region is CASSPSGRGGDYEQYF. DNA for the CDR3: TGTGCCAGCAGCCCCAGCGGGAGGGGAGGGGACTACGAGCAGTACTTC.

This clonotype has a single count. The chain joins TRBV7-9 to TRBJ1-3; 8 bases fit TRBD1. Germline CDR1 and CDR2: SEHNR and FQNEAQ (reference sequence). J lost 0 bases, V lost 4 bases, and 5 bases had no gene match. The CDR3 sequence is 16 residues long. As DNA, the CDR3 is TGTGCCAGCAGCTCAGGGACAGGAGTCTCTGGAAACACCATATATTTT. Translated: CASSSGTGVSGNTIYF.

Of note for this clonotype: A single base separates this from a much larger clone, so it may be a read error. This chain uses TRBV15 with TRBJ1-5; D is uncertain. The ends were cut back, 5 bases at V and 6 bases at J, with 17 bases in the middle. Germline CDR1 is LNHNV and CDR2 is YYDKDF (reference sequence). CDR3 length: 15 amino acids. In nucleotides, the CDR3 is TGTGCCACCAGCCACCGGAGGGAATGGGTTCAGCCCCAGCATTTT. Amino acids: CATSHRREWVQPQHF.

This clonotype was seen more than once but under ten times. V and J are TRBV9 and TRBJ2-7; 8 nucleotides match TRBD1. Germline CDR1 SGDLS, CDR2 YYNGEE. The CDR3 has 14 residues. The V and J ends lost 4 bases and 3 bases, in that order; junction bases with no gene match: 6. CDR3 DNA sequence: TGTGCCAGCAGCCCGGACAGGGATCACTACGAGCAGTACTTC. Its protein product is CASSPDRDHYEQYF.

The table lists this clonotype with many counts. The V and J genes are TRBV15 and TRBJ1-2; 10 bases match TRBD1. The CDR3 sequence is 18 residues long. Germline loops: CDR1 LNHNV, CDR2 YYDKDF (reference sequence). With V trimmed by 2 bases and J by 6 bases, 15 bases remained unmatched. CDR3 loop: CATSRYPKTGGEGDGYTF. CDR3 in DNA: TGTGCCACCAGCAGATACCCCAAGACAGGGGGCGAAGGAGATGGCTACACCTTC.

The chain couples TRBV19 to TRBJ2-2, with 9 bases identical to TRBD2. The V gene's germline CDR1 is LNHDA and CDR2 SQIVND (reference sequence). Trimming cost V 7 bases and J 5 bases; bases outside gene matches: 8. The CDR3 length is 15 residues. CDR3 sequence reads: CASNKREVETGELFF. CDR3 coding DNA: TGTGCCAGTAACAAGCGGGAGGTTGAAACCGGGGAGCTGTTTTTT.

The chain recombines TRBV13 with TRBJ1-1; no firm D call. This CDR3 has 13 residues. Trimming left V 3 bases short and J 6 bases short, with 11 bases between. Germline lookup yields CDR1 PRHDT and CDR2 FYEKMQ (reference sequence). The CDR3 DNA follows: TGTGCCAGCAGCTTGAGCGGTAGATCTGAAGCTTTCTTT. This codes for CASSLSGRSEAFF.

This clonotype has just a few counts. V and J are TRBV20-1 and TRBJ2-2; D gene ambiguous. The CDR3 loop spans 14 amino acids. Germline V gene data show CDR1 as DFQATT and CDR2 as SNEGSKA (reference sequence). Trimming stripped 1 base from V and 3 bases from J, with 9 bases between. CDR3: CSARGVGDTGELFF. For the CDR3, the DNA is TGCAGTGCTAGAGGGGTTGGGGACACCGGGGAGCTGTTTTTT.

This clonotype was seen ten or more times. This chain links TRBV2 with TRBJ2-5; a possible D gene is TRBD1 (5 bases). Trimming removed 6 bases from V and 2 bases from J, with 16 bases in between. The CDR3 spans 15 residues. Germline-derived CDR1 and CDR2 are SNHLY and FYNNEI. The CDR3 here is CASSDSYVLQETQYF. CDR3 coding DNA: TGTGCCAGCAGCGACAGCTACGTACTACAAGAGACCCAGTACTTC.